This record covers a single T cell receptor beta chain. By 5'RACE template switching, TCR cDNA was produced, with a universal primer site and UMIs added in the process. A single record per CDR3 protein comes from TCRdb applying MiXCR to the 5' RACE reads. The table includes around 320,000 distinct CDR3 sequences, 8.7% detected once. The CDR3 has 15 residues. V gave up 5 bases and J gave up 4 bases; unmatched junction bases: 6. The data derive from a study of T cells after yellow fever vaccination. The rearrangement uses TRBV12-3 or TRBV12-4 and TRBJ2-4; the match to TRBD1 covers 9 bases. The TCR originated in a man between 18 and 35 years old who received the YFV17D yellow fever vaccine. The source material was CD4+ T cells sorted from PBMCs, sampled 5 days after the yellow fever booster vaccination. CDR3 amino acids: CASSPRDRVKNIQYF. DNA of the CDR3: TGTGCCAGCAGTCCCCGGGACAGGGTTAAAAACATTCAGTACTTC.